The present entry profiles one T cell receptor beta chain with its context. The target of this receptor is not known. With a much larger clone just one base away, this may be a read error. The CDR3 runs 14 amino acids, cysteine and phenylalanine included. The kept DNA is CDR3 alone, 42 bases in frame from the first base. As encoded in the germline V gene (reference sequence), CDR1 is SSHAT while CDR2 is FNYEAQ. Stable Graves' hyperthyroidism was defined as no progression to ophthalmopathy during 18 months of follow-up. Hyperthyroidism patients were newly diagnosed, had a disease duration of under 2 months, and were aged 18 to 65 years. Patients with uncontrolled infections, other autoimmune diseases, pregnancy or lactation were excluded. Diagnoses relied on clinical symptoms, serum thyroxine and TRAb, thyroid ultrasound and orbital computed tomography. Ficoll-Paque density gradient centrifugation was used to isolate PBMCs from 8.5 to 10 ml of fresh peripheral blood. Total RNA was extracted using Trizol reagent, and RNA quality was assessed on an Agilent 2100 Bioanalyzer.

Amplification of TCR beta CDR3 regions was carried out from RNA transcripts. A first-round RT-PCR of the TCR CDR3 used the HTBI primer set with the Qiagen OneStep RT-PCR kit. Libraries were constructed in a second round of multiplex PCR, after which size selection and purification were carried out. The libraries were sequenced on an Illumina HiSeq2000 using paired-end 100 bp reads. Per the original workflow: SOAPnuke was used to process the raw data, removing reads that contained adapters or uncalled bases, had a mean Phred below 15, or lacked an exact match to the constant primer or identifier. High-quality paired reads were merged with COPE v1.2.5, and unique nucleotide sequences were defined as clonotypes. MiTCR v1.1 was used to align clonotypes to the IMGT TRBV, TRBD and TRBJ reference segments. The analysis was restricted to V-J combinations with a frequency above 0.0001, which together covered around 99% of the repertoires. A TCS score was defined as the ratio between F50 (clonal expansion) and ExV (chaos), using BLOSUM62-based TCRdist between CDR3 peptides within each V-J. Welch's t-statistics and random forest reduced several hundred V-J features to some 14, which were used in a naive Bayes classifier (R e1071). TCRdb reworked the public reads: Q25 trimming with fastp, MiXCR clone assembly, productive beta chains retained. Merged by CDR3 protein, the rows form single entries marked with the most common genes and DNA. The authors' filters were not applied to this entry. The sample includes about 360,000 distinct CDR3 sequences, with about 12% observed a single time. 9% to 9.5% of the sample lies in the top ten.

The data stem from a study of T cells in Graves' hyperthyroidism and ophthalmopathy (dated by TCRdb to about 2019). As for the study more broadly: Peripheral blood samples were taken at initial diagnosis, before any treatment was given. To identify TCR V-J signatures that set the groups apart, the researchers used a discovery cohort of about a hundred patients, made up of 40 to 45 with Graves' ophthalmopathy and some 55 with stable Graves' hyperthyroidism. Prospective prediction of ophthalmopathy was tested in an independent validation cohort consisting of fewer than 20 hyperthyroidism patients and more than 15 patients who later progressed to ophthalmopathy. The approximately 98 discovery patients were randomly divided into training and test sets at a 7:3 ratio. In addition, the study compared T-cell repertoires in thyroid tissue and in blood from a handful of Graves' hyperthyroidism patients. After blood sampling, hyperthyroidism patients were treated with methimazole at a starting dose of 30 mg daily, and ophthalmopathy patients were treated with high-dose intravenous methylprednisolone. TCR Vbeta CDR3 sequencing of approximately 140 peripheral blood samples (roughly 41 ophthalmopathy, 70 to 85 hyperthyroidism and roughly 17 progressor patients) is reported in the paper.

Broader findings and caveats from the paper: Sample size was not statistically predetermined, and blinding of investigators to group allocation was not performed. Most expanded thyroid clonotypes (frequency above 0.001) were also detected in blood, a finding suggesting that blood repertoires may reflect thyroid immune responses. A model built on a 13 V-J signature distinguished ophthalmopathy from stable hyperthyroidism, reaching about 88% sensitivity and about 81% specificity in cross-validation and 80%/75% in testing. In validation, the model predicted progression to ophthalmopathy a median of roughly six months before onset, with over 60% sensitivity and more than 72% specificity.

Sample: blood. This TCR derives from a woman under 30 with Graves' hyperthyroidism. Here the chain combines TRBV7-7 and TRBJ2-5, with a tentative D gene TRBD1 over 6 matching bases. The CDR3 amino acid sequence is: CASRATGSGETQYF. The DNA reads TGTGCTAGCAGAGCAACAGGGTCTGGAGAGACCCAGTACTTC.